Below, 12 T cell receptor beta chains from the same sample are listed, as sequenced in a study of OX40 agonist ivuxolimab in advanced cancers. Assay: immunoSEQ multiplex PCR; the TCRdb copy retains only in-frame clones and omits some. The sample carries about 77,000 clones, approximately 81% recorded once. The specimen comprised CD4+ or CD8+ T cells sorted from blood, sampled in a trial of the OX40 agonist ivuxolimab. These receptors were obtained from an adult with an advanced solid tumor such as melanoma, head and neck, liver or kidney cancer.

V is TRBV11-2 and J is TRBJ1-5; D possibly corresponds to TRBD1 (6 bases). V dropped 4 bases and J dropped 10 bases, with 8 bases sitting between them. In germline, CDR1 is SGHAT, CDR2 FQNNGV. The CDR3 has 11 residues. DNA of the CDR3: TGTGCCAGCAGCTCCAGGGGTCCCCAGCATTTT. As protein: CASSSRGPQHF.

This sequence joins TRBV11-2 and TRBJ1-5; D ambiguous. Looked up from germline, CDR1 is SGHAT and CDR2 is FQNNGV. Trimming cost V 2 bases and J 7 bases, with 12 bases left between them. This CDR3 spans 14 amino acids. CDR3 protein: CASSLRAGSQPQHF. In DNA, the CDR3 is TGTGCCAGCAGCTTACGGGCCGGGAGCCAGCCCCAGCATTTT.

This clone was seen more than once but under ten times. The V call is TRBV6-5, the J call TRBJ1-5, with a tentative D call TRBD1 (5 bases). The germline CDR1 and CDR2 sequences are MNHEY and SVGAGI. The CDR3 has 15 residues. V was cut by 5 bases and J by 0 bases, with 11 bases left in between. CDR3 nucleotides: TGTGCCAGCAGTCAGGGCCGGGGTAGCAATCAGCCCCAGCATTTT. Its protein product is CASSQGRGSNQPQHF.

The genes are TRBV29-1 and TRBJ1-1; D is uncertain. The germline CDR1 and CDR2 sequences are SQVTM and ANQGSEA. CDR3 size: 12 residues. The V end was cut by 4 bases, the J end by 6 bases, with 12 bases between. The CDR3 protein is CSVVGLGPEAFF. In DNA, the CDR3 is TGCAGCGTTGTGGGCCTAGGGCCTGAAGCTTTCTTT.

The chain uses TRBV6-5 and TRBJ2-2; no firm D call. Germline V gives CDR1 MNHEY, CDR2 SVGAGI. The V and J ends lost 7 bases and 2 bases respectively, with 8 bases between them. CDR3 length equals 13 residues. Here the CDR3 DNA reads TGTGCCAGCACCAACCTAAACACCGGGGAGCTGTTTTTT. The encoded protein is CASTNLNTGELFF.

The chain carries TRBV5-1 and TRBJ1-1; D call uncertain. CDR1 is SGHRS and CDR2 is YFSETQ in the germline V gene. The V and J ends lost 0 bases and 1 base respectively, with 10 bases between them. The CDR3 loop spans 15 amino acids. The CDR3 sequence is CASSLAGTGNTEAFF. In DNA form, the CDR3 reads TGCGCCAGCAGCTTGGCCGGTACGGGGAACACTGAAGCTTTCTTT.

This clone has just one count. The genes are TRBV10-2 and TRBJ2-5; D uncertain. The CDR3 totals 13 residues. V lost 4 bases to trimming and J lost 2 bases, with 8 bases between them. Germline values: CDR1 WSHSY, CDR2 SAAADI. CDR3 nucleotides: TGCGCCAGCAGTGGGGGTAATCAAGAGACCCAGTACTTC. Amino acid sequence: CASSGGNQETQYF.

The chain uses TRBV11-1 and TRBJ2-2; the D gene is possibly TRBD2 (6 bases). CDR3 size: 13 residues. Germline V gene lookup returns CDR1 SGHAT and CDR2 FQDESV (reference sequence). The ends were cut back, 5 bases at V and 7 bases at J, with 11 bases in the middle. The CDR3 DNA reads TGTGCCAGCAGCCGACTGGGAGGCGGGGAGCTGTTTTTT. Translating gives CASSRLGGGELFF.

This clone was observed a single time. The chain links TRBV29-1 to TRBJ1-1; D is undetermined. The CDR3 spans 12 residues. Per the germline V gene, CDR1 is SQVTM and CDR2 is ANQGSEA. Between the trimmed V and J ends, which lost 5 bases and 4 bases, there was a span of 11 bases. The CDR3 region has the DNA TGCAGCGTTTCTGAACAGAGCACTGAAGCTTTCTTT. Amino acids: CSVSEQSTEAFF.

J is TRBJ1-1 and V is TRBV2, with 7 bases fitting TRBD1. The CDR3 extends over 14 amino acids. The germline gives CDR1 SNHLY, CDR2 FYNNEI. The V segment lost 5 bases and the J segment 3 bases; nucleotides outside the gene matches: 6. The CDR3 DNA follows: TGTGCCAGCAGTTCGACAGGGAAAGACACTGAAGCTTTCTTT. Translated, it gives CASSSTGKDTEAFF. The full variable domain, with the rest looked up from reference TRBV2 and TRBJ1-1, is EPEVTQTPSHQVTQMGQEVILRCVPISNHLYFYWYRQILGQKVEFLVSFYNNEISEKSEIFDDQFSVERPDGSNFTLKIRSTKLEDSAMYFCASSSTGKDTEAFFGQGTRLTVV.

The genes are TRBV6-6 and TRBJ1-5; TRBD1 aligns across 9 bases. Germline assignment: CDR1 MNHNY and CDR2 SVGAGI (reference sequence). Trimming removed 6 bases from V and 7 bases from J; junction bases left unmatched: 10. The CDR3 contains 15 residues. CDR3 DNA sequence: TGTGCCAGCAGCCCCGGGACAGGGAGTAGGCAGCCCCAGCATTTT. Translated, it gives CASSPGTGSRQPQHF.

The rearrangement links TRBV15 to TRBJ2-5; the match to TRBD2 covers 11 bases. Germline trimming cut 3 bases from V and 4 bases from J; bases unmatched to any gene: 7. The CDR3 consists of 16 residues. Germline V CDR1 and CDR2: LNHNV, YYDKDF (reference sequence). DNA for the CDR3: TGTGCCACCAGCAGCCCTAGCGGGGGGCCGGGAGAGACCCAGTACTTC. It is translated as CATSSPSGGPGETQYF.